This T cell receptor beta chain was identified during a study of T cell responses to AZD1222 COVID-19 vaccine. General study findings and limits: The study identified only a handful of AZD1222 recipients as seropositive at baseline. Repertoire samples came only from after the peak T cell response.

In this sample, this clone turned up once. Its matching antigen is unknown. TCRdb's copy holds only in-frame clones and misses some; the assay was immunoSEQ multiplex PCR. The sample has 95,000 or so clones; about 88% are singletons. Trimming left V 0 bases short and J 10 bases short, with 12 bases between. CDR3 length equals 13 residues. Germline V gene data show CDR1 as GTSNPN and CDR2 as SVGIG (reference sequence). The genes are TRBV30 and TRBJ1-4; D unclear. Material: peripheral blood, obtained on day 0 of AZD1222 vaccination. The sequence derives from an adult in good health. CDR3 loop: CAWSVLSSGKLFF. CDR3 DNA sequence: TGTGCCTGGAGTGTACTGTCTTCAGGAAAACTGTTTTTT.